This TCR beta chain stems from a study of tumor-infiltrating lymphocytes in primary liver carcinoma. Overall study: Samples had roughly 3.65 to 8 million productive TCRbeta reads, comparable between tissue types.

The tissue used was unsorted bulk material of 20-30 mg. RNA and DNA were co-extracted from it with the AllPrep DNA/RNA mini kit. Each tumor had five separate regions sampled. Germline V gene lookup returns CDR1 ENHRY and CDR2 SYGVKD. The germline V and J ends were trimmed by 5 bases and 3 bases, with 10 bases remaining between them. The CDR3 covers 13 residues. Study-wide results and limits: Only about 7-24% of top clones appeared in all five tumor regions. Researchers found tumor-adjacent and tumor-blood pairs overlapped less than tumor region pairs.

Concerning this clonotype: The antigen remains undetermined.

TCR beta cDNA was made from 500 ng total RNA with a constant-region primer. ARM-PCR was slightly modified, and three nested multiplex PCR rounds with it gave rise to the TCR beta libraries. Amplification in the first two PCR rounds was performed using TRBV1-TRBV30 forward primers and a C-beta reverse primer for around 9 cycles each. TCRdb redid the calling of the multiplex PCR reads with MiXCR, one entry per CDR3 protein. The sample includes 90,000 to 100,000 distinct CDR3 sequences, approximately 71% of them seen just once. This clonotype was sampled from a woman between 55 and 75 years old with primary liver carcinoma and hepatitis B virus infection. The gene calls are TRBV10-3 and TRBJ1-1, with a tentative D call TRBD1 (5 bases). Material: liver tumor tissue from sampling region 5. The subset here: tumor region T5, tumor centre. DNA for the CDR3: TGTGCCATCAGTAGGGACGAGTACACTGAAGCTTTCTTT. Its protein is CAISRDEYTEAFF.